These 28 T cell receptor beta chains share one sample of origin, sequenced in a study of cytomegalovirus exposure and HLA in healthy donors. PCR was performed using 60 Vbeta and 13 Jbeta primers. Generated by immunoSEQ multiplex PCR, the TCRdb table keeps only in-frame clones and is missing some. The sample gives about 130,000 clones, around 70% of which show up once; under 8.5% is in the top ten. The sample comprised PBMCs. The source is a male donor in good health and CMV-seronegative.

This sequence joins TRBV5-1 and TRBJ1-5, with D perhaps matching TRBD1 (5 bases). V was clipped by 0 bases and J by 11 bases, with 15 bases between them. The CDR3 runs 14 residues. Germline values: CDR1 SGHRS, CDR2 YFSETQ. This CDR3 reads CASSLAAGSGTQHF. The CDR3 region has the DNA TGCGCCAGCAGCTTGGCTGCAGGGTCTGGGACCCAGCATTTT.

The CDR3, as DNA: TGTGCCAGCAGCAAGACTAGCGGGGGGGTAACCGGGGAGCTGTTTTTT. It is translated as CASSKTSGGVTGELFF. This rearrangement joins TRBV7-3 to TRBJ2-2; 14 bases fit TRBD2. V shed 5 bases, J shed 5 bases, and the junction held 4 bases outside the gene matches. The CDR3 is made up of 16 amino acids. The germline V gene has CDR1 SGHTA and CDR2 FQGTGA. The full variable domain, rest sourced from reference TRBV7-3 and TRBJ2-2, is GAGVSQTPSNKVTEKGKYVELRCDPISGHTALYWYRQSLGQGPEFLIYFQGTGAADDSGLPNDRFFAVRPEGSVSTLKIQRTERGDSAVYLCASSKTSGGVTGELFFGEGSRLTVL.

This clone was observed a few times. This chain joins TRBV4-3 and TRBJ2-7; 7 nucleotides match TRBD2. CDR3 size: 14 residues. Looked up from germline, CDR1 is LGHNA and CDR2 is YSLEER. V lost 4 bases to trimming and J lost 5 bases; unmatched junction nucleotides: 8. The CDR3 loop is CASSRGLGDNEQYF. CDR3 nucleotide sequence: TGCGCCAGCAGCCGCGGACTAGGCGACAACGAGCAGTACTTC.

V and J are TRBV27 and TRBJ2-7; TRBD2 matches 9 bases. The CDR3 is 14 residues long. CDR1 and CDR2 from the germline V gene are MNHEY and SMNVEV (reference sequence). After removal of 6 bases from V and 2 bases from J, the junction contained 5 bases not matched to a gene. DNA for the CDR3: TGTGCCAGCAGCTTTAGCGGGAGACCCTACGAGCAGTACTTC. Translating it yields CASSFSGRPYEQYF.

This clone has just a few counts. The chain recombines TRBV11-1 with TRBJ1-4; no reliable D call. This CDR3 region has 18 residues. V was clipped by 1 base and J by 5 bases, with 20 bases between them. Germline V gene lookup returns CDR1 SGHAT and CDR2 FQDESV (reference sequence). The CDR3 is CASSLGGFGSNQNEKLFF. Here the CDR3 DNA reads TGTGCCAGCAGCTTAGGAGGGTTTGGATCCAACCAAAATGAAAAACTGTTTTTT.

In its sample, this clone was seen a few times. The chain has TRBV6-5 and TRBJ1-2; 10 bases fit TRBD1. Germline CDR1 and CDR2: MNHEY and SVGAGI. CDR3 length: 15 residues. With 4 bases clipped from V and 5 bases from J, the junction kept 7 bases outside the gene matches. This CDR3 is CASSWGTGDGYGYTF. CDR3 nucleotides: TGTGCCAGCAGTTGGGGGACAGGGGACGGTTATGGCTACACCTTC.

Remarks on this clone: A read error may produce the germline difference seen at one junction end. The rearrangement uses TRBV7-9 and TRBJ2-7; D is unclear. Per germline, CDR1 SEHNR and CDR2 FQNEAQ (reference sequence). The length of the CDR3 is 13 residues. The CDR3 region has the DNA TGTTCCAGCAGCCCCACGAGCTCCTACGAGCAGTACTTC. This translates into CSSSPTSSYEQYF.

V and J are TRBV5-8 and TRBJ2-7; 7 bases agree with TRBD1. The CDR3 spans 15 residues. The V gene end was trimmed by 3 bases and the J gene end by 0 bases; junction bases not matched to a gene: 6. CDR1 is SGHTS and CDR2 is YDEGEE in the germline V gene. CDR3 sequence: CASSWGTEVSYEQYF. Here the CDR3 DNA reads TGTGCCAGCAGCTGGGGGACAGAGGTCTCCTACGAGCAGTACTTC.

The rearrangement links TRBV7-3 to TRBJ1-1; possibly TRBD1 for D (5 bases). Germline V gives CDR1 SGHTA, CDR2 FQGTGA. This CDR3 is built from 15 residues. Trimming took off 5 bases at V and 5 bases at J, with 18 bases between the two ends. The CDR3 coding sequence is TGTGCCAGCAGCCCCGGGGGGACCAGAAGGACTGAAGCTTTCTTT. Encoded protein: CASSPGGTRRTEAFF.

The rearrangement links TRBV7-2 to TRBJ2-1, with unresolved D. Germline-derived CDR1 and CDR2 are SGHTA and FQGNSA. The CDR3 covers 15 residues. Trimming removed 4 bases at V and 1 base at J, with 11 bases between. For the CDR3, the DNA is TGTGCCAGCAGCTCCGGGTTCGGGTCCTACAATGAGCAGTTCTTC. Residues: CASSSGFGSYNEQFF.

This clone was recorded only once. This rearrangement joins TRBV6-1 to TRBJ2-7; 8 bases align to TRBD1. This CDR3 comprises 15 residues. V trimming: 2 bases; J trimming: 1 base; junction bases outside the gene matches: 4. The germline CDR1 and CDR2 sequences are MNHNS and SASEGT. In DNA, the CDR3 is TGTGCCAGCAGTGAAACGGGACAGGTGTCCTACGAGCAGTACTTC. Its protein product is CASSETGQVSYEQYF.

This chain joins TRBV2 and TRBJ1-4; 9 bases line up with TRBD1. Trimming cost V 5 bases and J 8 bases; bases outside gene matches: 9. The CDR3 length is 15 residues. Germline V CDR1 and CDR2: SNHLY, FYNNEI. The DNA for the CDR3 is TGTGCCAGCAGTAAACAGGGACAGGGCGGCGAAAAACTGTTTTTT. Translated, it gives CASSKQGQGGEKLFF.

The genes are TRBV7-8 and TRBJ1-2, with a tentative D call TRBD1 (6 bases). Germline V lookup: CDR1 SGHVS, CDR2 FQNEAQ. The V end lost 4 bases, the J end lost 7 bases, and 13 bases lay between the germline ends. The CDR3 extends over 13 amino acids. CDR3 DNA: TGTGCCAGCAGCTACCGGGCAGGGGTTGGCTACACCTTC. Protein product: CASSYRAGVGYTF. The full variable domain, in which reference TRBV7-8 and TRBJ1-2 provide the parts outside the CDR3, is GAGVSQSPRYKVAKRGQDVALRCDPISGHVSLFWYQQALGQGPEFLTYFQNEAQLDKSGLPSDRFFAERPEGSVSTLKIQRTQQEDSAVYLCASSYRAGVGYTFGSGTRLTVV.

As regards this clone: The same CDR3 can be traced to other DNA sequences in this sample. The chain has TRBV7-9 and TRBJ1-1; the D gene is possibly TRBD1 (5 bases). Deletions cut 5 bases from V and 4 bases from J, with 17 bases between. This CDR3 has 15 residues. CDR1 is SEHNR, CDR2 FQNEAQ, per germline (reference sequence). CDR3 nucleotide sequence: TGTGCCAGCAGCCGGACGCAAGGGGCGGCCACTGAAGCTTTCTTT. This gives the protein CASSRTQGAATEAFF.

The table lists this clone with a few counts. The genes are TRBV27 and TRBJ2-3; 7 bases align to TRBD1. V lost 8 bases and J lost 7; bases outside the gene matches: 18. CDR1 and CDR2 (germline): MNHEY, SMNVEV (reference sequence). The length of the CDR3 is 16 residues. The CDR3 loop reads CASGDSGTVPRNTQYF. The CDR3, as DNA: TGTGCCAGCGGTGATTCCGGGACAGTCCCCCGGAATACGCAGTATTTT.

V is TRBV28 and J is TRBJ1-5, with TRBD1 as a possible D gene (5 bases). Trimming stripped 1 base from V and 3 bases from J, with 13 bases between. The CDR3 is made up of 16 amino acids. Germline-derived CDR1 and CDR2 are MDHEN and SYDVKM. The CDR3 region has the DNA TGTGCCAGCAGTTTATATTCGGGGGGACCCAATCAGCCCCAGCATTTT. Encoded protein: CASSLYSGGPNQPQHF.

This sequence joins TRBV28 and TRBJ2-5; D perhaps matches TRBD1 (5 bases). The CDR3 is made up of 11 amino acids. CDR1 and CDR2 from the germline V gene are MDHEN and SYDVKM. V was cut by 8 bases and J by 5 bases, with 9 bases left in between. CDR3 sequence: CASQGRETQYF. CDR3 nucleotide sequence: TGTGCCAGCCAGGGTAGGGAGACCCAGTACTTC.

This clone occurred a few times. This chain links TRBV30 with TRBJ2-6, with 12 positions matching TRBD1. The V and J ends lost 8 bases and 2 bases, in that order; junction bases with no gene match: 13. CDR1 and CDR2 (germline): GTSNPN, SVGIG (reference sequence). The CDR3 extends over 18 amino acids. The CDR3 DNA reads as TGTGCCCGGACCCGAGCCGGGACAGGGGGCACTGGGGCCAACGTCCTGACTTTC. This gives the protein CARTRAGTGGTGANVLTF.

This chain uses TRBV2 with TRBJ1-6, with TRBD1 matching 9 bases. The V and J ends lost 3 bases and 5 bases, in that order; junction bases with no gene match: 2. This CDR3 comprises 15 residues. The V gene's germline CDR1 is SNHLY and CDR2 FYNNEI. The CDR3 nucleotides are TGTGCCAGCAGTGAGGGACAGGGACATAATTCACCCCTCCACTTT. Protein: CASSEGQGHNSPLHF. Full variable domain (outside the CDR3, taken from reference TRBV2 and TRBJ1-6): EPEVTQTPSHQVTQMGQEVILRCVPISNHLYFYWYRQILGQKVEFLVSFYNNEISEKSEIFDDQFSVERPDGSNFTLKIRSTKLEDSAMYFCASSEGQGHNSPLHFGNGTRLTVT.

The chain combines TRBV19 with TRBJ1-3; D ambiguous. Trimming stripped 3 bases from V and 0 bases from J, with 12 bases between. Germline lookup yields CDR1 LNHDA and CDR2 SQIVND (reference sequence). This CDR3 is 16 amino acids long. The CDR3 DNA is TGTGCCAGTAGTATGGCTCCAGGTACCTCTGGAAACACCATATATTTT. Amino acids: CASSMAPGTSGNTIYF.

This chain uses TRBV13 with TRBJ2-7, with a possible D match to TRBD2 (6 bases). The germline V gene encodes CDR1 PRHDT and CDR2 FYEKMQ (reference sequence). This CDR3 is built from 17 residues. V lost 4 bases to trimming and J lost 3 bases, with 22 bases between them. The CDR3 DNA is TGTGCCAGCAGCTCAGACCCCTTGGCGGGGTCGAACTACGAGCAGTACTTC. It encodes CASSSDPLAGSNYEQYF.

The genes are TRBV30 and TRBJ1-4; D is unresolved. The CDR3 totals 14 residues. The germline V gene has CDR1 GTSNPN and CDR2 SVGIG (reference sequence). V shed 5 bases and J shed 5 bases, with 15 bases lying between them. Here the CDR3 DNA reads TGTGCCTGGCGCTCTCGGGATAGGAATGAAAAACTGTTTTTT. This encodes CAWRSRDRNEKLFF.

The chain recombines TRBV7-6 with TRBJ1-5; maybe TRBD1 (6 bases). This CDR3 is built from 14 residues. V was clipped by 5 bases and J by 4 bases, with 12 bases between them. Germline CDR1 reads SGHVS; CDR2 reads FNYEAQ. CDR3 sequence (DNA): TGTGCCAGCAGCGGCGGGGGCGTGAATCAGCCCCAGCATTTT. As protein: CASSGGGVNQPQHF.

The chain uses TRBV11-3 and TRBJ2-7; maybe TRBD2 (6 bases). There are 14 residues in the CDR3. Between the trimmed V and J ends, which lost 4 bases and 6 bases, there was a span of 16 bases. Germline V gene data show CDR1 as SGHNT and CDR2 as YENEEA. The CDR3 DNA reads TGTGCCAGCAGCTCGCACCCGGGACTGGGCGAGCAGTACTTC. Encoded protein: CASSSHPGLGEQYF.

This clone was found a few times. This rearrangement joins TRBV5-6 to TRBJ2-5; 12 nucleotides align to TRBD2. This CDR3 contains 17 residues. Germline loops: CDR1 SGHDT, CDR2 YYEEEE. With 4 bases clipped from V and 3 bases from J, the junction kept 10 bases outside the gene matches. Here the CDR3 reads CASSAMGLAGREETQYF. DNA for the CDR3: TGTGCCAGCAGCGCAATGGGACTAGCGGGCCGAGAAGAGACCCAGTACTTC.

This chain links TRBV6-5 with TRBJ1-1, with a weak D call TRBD1 (5 bases). Trimming took off 6 bases at V and 8 bases at J, with 16 bases between the two ends. Germline V gene lookup returns CDR1 MNHEY and CDR2 SVGAGI. The CDR3 spans 13 residues. The CDR3, as DNA: TGTGCCAGCAGGACACACGACAGCACCGAAGCTTTCTTT. Translating it yields CASRTHDSTEAFF.

This chain connects TRBV28 to TRBJ2-3; maybe TRBD1 (6 bases). CDR3 length: 13 amino acids. Looked up from germline, CDR1 is MDHEN and CDR2 is SYDVKM. The V end lost 7 bases, the J end lost 2 bases, and 10 bases lay between the germline ends. CDR3 DNA: TGTGCCAGCACAAGGGGGACCACAGATACGCAGTATTTT. Translating gives CASTRGTTDTQYF.

The chain joins TRBV9 to TRBJ1-2; 10 positions match TRBD1. V shed 3 bases and J 0 bases; nucleotides not matched to a gene: 2. The CDR3 length is 15 residues. Germline CDR1 reads SGDLS; CDR2 reads YYNGEE. CDR3 amino acids: CASSAGTGANYGYTF. For the CDR3, the DNA is TGTGCCAGCAGCGCAGGGACAGGGGCTAACTATGGCTACACCTTC.